This T cell receptor beta chain was captured in a study of monozygotic twins with inflammatory bowel disease. The CDR3 extends over 16 amino acids. CDR1 is SGHVS, CDR2 FNYEAQ, per germline. TCRdb processed the 5' RACE reads again and assigns one entry to each CDR3 protein, with no DNA. The sample yields 400,000 or so distinct CDR3 sequences, of which the top ten take up 2% to 3%. The sequence derives from a human donor with ulcerative colitis or Crohn's disease, or a healthy co-twin of an affected twin (not recorded which). The chain links TRBV7-6 to TRBJ2-5; lacking DNA, the TRBD2 call made by TCRdb goes unchecked. The source material was blood. Here the CDR3 reads CASTGQGLADFGTQYF. The whole variable domain, remainder taken from reference TRBV7-6 and TRBJ2-5, is GAGVSQSPRYKVTKRGQDVALRCDPISGHVSLYWYRQALGQGPEFLTYFNYEAQQDKSGLPNDRFSAERPEGSISTLTIQRTEQRDSAMYRCASTGQGLADFGTQYFGPGTRLLVL.